The next 9 T cell receptor beta chains were all read from a single sample in a study of shared clonotypes between healthy human individuals. This table comes from immunoSEQ multiplex PCR, and its TCRdb copy is limited to in-frame clones, with some not included. The profile shows millions of clones, approximately 90% of them singletons. Sequencing was performed on naive CD4+ T cells sorted from blood. The subset was: CD45RA+ positively selected. Receptor source: a man younger than 35 in good health.

With regard to this clone: Sequence at one end of the junction differs from germline and may be a read error. The sample holds other DNA sequences that translate to the same CDR3. J is TRBJ2-5 and V is TRBV7-7; 9 bases agree with TRBD2. This CDR3 has 14 amino acids. Germline values: CDR1 SSHAT, CDR2 FNYEAQ (reference sequence). CDR3 in DNA: TGTGCTAGCAGCCTAGCGGGACTTGAAGAGACCCAGTACTTC. It encodes CASSLAGLEETQYF.

The V call is TRBV9, the J call TRBJ2-1, with 9 bases identical to TRBD1. CDR3 size: 16 residues. Germline values: CDR1 SGDLS, CDR2 YYNGEE. The V gene end was trimmed by 0 bases and the J gene end by 3 bases; junction bases not matched to a gene: 4. CDR3 loop: CASSVASGQGYNEQFF. CDR3 DNA sequence: TGTGCCAGCAGCGTAGCTTCGGGACAGGGCTACAATGAGCAGTTCTTC.

In DNA, the CDR3 is TGTGCCAGCAGCTTCCTATGGACTAGCGGGTTCGGCAATGAGCAGTTCTTC. This translates into CASSFLWTSGFGNEQFF. The V gene is TRBV7-6, the J gene TRBJ2-1; the match to TRBD2 covers 11 bases. The CDR3 covers 17 residues. After removal of 3 bases from V and 6 bases from J, the junction contained 10 bases not matched to a gene. In germline, CDR1 is SGHVS, CDR2 FNYEAQ.

The rearrangement links TRBV4-1 to TRBJ2-1; 7 bases map to TRBD1. The germline gives CDR1 MGHRA, CDR2 YSYEKL. The CDR3 totals 15 residues. V shed 1 base and J 3 bases; nucleotides not matched to a gene: 3. For the CDR3, the DNA is TGCGCCAGCAGCCAAGGGGGACAGTTCTACAATGAGCAGTTCTTC. Translation: CASSQGGQFYNEQFF.

This clone was observed a single time. This chain links TRBV14 with TRBJ1-2; D is perhaps TRBD1 (5 bases). The CDR3 covers 17 residues. Germline V gene lookup returns CDR1 SGHDN and CDR2 FVKESK. V shed 0 bases and J shed 4 bases, with 18 bases lying between them. The CDR3, as DNA: TGTGCCAGCAGCCAAGAGGGTTCCCCCAGGGTCCGCTATGGCTACACCTTC. This encodes CASSQEGSPRVRYGYTF. Together with reference TRBV14 and TRBJ1-2, the CDR3 gives the full variable domain: EAGVTQFPSHSVIEKGQTVTLRCDPISGHDNLYWYRRVMGKEIKFLLHFVKESKQDESGMPNNRFLAERTGGTYSTLKVQPAELEDSGVYFCASSQEGSPRVRYGYTFGSGTRLTVV.

The rearrangement uses TRBV28 and TRBJ2-7; 9 positions match TRBD1. Germline V gene data show CDR1 as MDHEN and CDR2 as SYDVKM. The ends lost 6 bases at V and 4 bases at J; junction bases unmatched: 7. CDR3 length equals 14 residues. The CDR3 spells CASSPDRGSYEQYF. The DNA of the CDR3 is TGTGCCAGCAGCCCCGACAGGGGGTCGTACGAGCAGTACTTC.

The chain carries TRBV4-3 and TRBJ1-3; 7 nucleotides align to TRBD1. Germline-derived CDR1 and CDR2 are LGHNA and YSLEER. Losses at the gene ends were 0 bases for V and 4 bases for J; bases not matched to a gene: 3. This CDR3 spans 15 amino acids. The CDR3 reads CASSQDDRVGNTIYF. The CDR3 nucleotides read TGCGCCAGCAGCCAAGATGACAGGGTAGGAAACACCATATATTTT.

The J gene is TRBJ2-5, the V gene TRBV28; 11 bases map to TRBD2. Losses at the gene ends were 4 bases for V and 0 bases for J; bases not matched to a gene: 10. This CDR3 has 18 amino acids. Germline assignment: CDR1 MDHEN and CDR2 SYDVKM. CDR3 loop: CASSWLAGGRGYQETQYF. Here the CDR3 DNA reads TGTGCCAGCAGTTGGCTAGCGGGGGGCCGAGGGTACCAAGAGACCCAGTACTTC. The full variable domain, its missing parts supplied by reference TRBV28 and TRBJ2-5, is DVKVTQSSRYLVKRTGEKVFLECVQDMDHENMFWYRQDPGLGLRLIYFSYDVKMKEKGDIPEGYSVSREKKERFSLILESASTNQTSMYLCASSWLAGGRGYQETQYFGPGTRLLVL.

This chain joins TRBV14 and TRBJ2-7, with D perhaps being TRBD1 or TRBD2 (5 bases each). V lost 4 bases and J 1 base, leaving 14 bases between the germline ends. The CDR3 has 15 residues. Looked up from germline, CDR1 is SGHDN and CDR2 is FVKESK. CDR3 coding DNA: TGTGCCAGCAGCCCCGGGGCCATCATTTCCTACGAGCAGTACTTC. Residues: CASSPGAIISYEQYF.